This T cell receptor beta chain was sequenced in a study of T cells in Graves' hyperthyroidism and ophthalmopathy. Overall study findings and caveats: Most clonotypes that expanded in the thyroid above 0.001 also showed up in blood.

This clonotype was recorded only once. Antigen unknown. The CDR3 is made up of 16 amino acids. Germline V gene sequence: CDR1 MGHRA, CDR2 YSYEKL. V gave up 4 bases and J gave up 1 base; unmatched junction bases: 9. Authors of the study amplified TCR beta CDR3 regions from RNA transcripts. Using the HTBI primer set, a first-round RT-PCR was run on the TCR CDR3. TCRdb processed the multiplex PCR reads anew with MiXCR; each CDR3 protein has one entry. The sample holds about 500,000 distinct CDR3 sequences, roughly 45% seen once. The study left out patients who had uncontrolled infection, other autoimmune disease, pregnancy or lactation. Diagnosis relied on clinical symptoms, serum thyroxine and TRAb, thyroid ultrasound and orbital computed tomography.

Sequencing was performed on peripheral blood or thyroid tissue (not recorded which). This sequence joins TRBV4-1 and TRBJ2-7; 8 bases are a match to TRBD1. This clonotype originated in an adult woman with Graves' disease, either hyperthyroidism or ophthalmopathy (not recorded which). CDR3 sequence: CASSRSRDRSSYEQYF. CDR3 DNA: TGCGCCAGCAGCCGGTCAAGGGACAGGAGTTCCTACGAGCAGTACTTC.